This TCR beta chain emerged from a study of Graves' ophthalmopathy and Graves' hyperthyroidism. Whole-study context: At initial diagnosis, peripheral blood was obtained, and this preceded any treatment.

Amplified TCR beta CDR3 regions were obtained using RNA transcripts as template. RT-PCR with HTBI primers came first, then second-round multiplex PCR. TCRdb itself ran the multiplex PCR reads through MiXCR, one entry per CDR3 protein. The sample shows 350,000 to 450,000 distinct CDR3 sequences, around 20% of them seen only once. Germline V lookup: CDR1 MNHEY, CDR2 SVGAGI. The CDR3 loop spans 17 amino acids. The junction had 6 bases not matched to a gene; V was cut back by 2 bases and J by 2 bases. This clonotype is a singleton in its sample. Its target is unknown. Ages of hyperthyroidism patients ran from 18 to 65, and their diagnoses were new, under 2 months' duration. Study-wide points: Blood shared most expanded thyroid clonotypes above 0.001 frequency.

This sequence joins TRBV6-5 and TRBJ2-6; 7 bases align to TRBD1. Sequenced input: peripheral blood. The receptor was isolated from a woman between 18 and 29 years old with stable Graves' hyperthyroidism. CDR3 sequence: CASSYGSTGAGANVLTF. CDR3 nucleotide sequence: TGTGCCAGCAGTTACGGCAGCACAGGGGCTGGGGCCAACGTCCTGACTTTC.